Shown below are 21 T cell receptor beta chains from a single sample sequenced in a study of blood T cell repertoires in COVID-19. Profiling relied on immunoSEQ multiplex PCR, and the TCRdb table lists in-frame clones only, not all of them. The repertoire consists of tens of thousands of clones, with roughly four fifths occurring once and the leading ten covering 8.2%. The sample consisted of peripheral blood. These receptors were obtained from a woman aged 80 or over with acute or convalescent COVID-19.

The gene calls are TRBV2 and TRBJ2-1, with 11 bases matching TRBD2. The CDR3 covers 16 residues. CDR1 SNHLY and CDR2 FYNNEI come from the germline V gene. J gave up 8 bases and V 8 bases, and 14 bases lay outside the gene matches. The CDR3 here is CASWGTSGSGLDEQFF. DNA of the CDR3: TGTGCCAGCTGGGGGACTAGCGGCTCGGGTTTGGATGAGCAGTTCTTC.

V usage is TRBV27 and J usage is TRBJ2-5, with 8 bases matching TRBD1. There are 14 residues in the CDR3. V lost 6 bases to trimming and J lost 5 bases; unmatched junction nucleotides: 8. CDR1 MNHEY and CDR2 SMNVEV come from the germline V gene (reference sequence). The CDR3 reads CASSWQGAGETQYF. As DNA, the CDR3 is TGTGCCAGCAGCTGGCAGGGGGCGGGTGAGACCCAGTACTTC.

The CDR3 nucleotides are TGTGCCAGCAGTGGCTCCAGGGGCGATGAGCAGTTCTTC. Amino acid sequence: CASSGSRGDEQFF. The genes are TRBV7-3 and TRBJ2-1, with a possible D match to TRBD1 (6 bases). Germline V gives CDR1 SGHTA, CDR2 FQGTGA. The CDR3 spans 13 residues. With 6 bases removed from V and 8 bases from J, the gap between germline ends came to 14 bases.

The chain carries TRBV7-2 and TRBJ2-5; TRBD1 is a possible D gene (5 bases). The CDR3 covers 15 residues. Germline V gene lookup returns CDR1 SGHTA and CDR2 FQGNSA. V was trimmed by 5 bases and J by 5 bases, leaving 18 bases between them. CDR3 coding DNA: TGTGCCAGCAGCCGCCGGACATTCTTCGGCGAGACCCAGTACTTC. Translating gives CASSRRTFFGETQYF. Based on the CDR3 plus reference TRBV7-2 and TRBJ2-5, the full variable domain is GAGVSQSPSNKVTEKGKDVELRCDPISGHTALYWYRQSLGQGLEFLIYFQGNSAPDKSGLPSDRFSAERTGGSVSTLTIQRTQQEDSAVYLCASSRRTFFGETQYFGPGTRLLVL.

The chain combines TRBV5-6 with TRBJ2-2; 7 nucleotides match TRBD1. The J segment lost 3 bases and the V segment lost 3 bases, leaving 11 bases of the junction unmatched. Germline CDR1 SGHDT, CDR2 YYEEEE. The CDR3 is 17 residues long. CDR3: CASSSRIGTDYTGELFF. As DNA, the CDR3 is TGTGCCAGCAGCTCACGCATAGGGACAGATTACACCGGGGAGCTGTTTTTT.

J is TRBJ2-3 and V is TRBV5-1; 8 bases line up with TRBD2. There are 14 residues in the CDR3. Germline CDR1 is SGHRS and CDR2 is YFSETQ. Trimming at V came to 4 bases and at J to 8 bases, leaving 9 bases not matched to a gene. The DNA for the CDR3 is TGCGCCAGCAGCCTTAGCGGGATCGATGCTACGCAGTATTTT. This codes for CASSLSGIDATQYF.

This chain uses TRBV10-2 with TRBJ1-1; unclear D gene. The germline V gene has CDR1 WSHSY and CDR2 SAAADI. This CDR3 comprises 14 residues. V lost 4 bases and J lost 1, with 10 bases in between. CDR3 sequence: CASSGIGGNTEAFF. DNA of the CDR3: TGCGCCAGCAGTGGTATTGGCGGGAACACTGAAGCTTTCTTT.

This clone showed up just once. The DNA of the CDR3 is TGTGCCAGCAGGCACGGGAGAAACACCGGGGAGCTGTTTTTT. Translation: CASRHGRNTGELFF. The rearrangement uses TRBV14 and TRBJ2-2; tentative D call: TRBD2 (6 bases). Germline V gene data show CDR1 as SGHDN and CDR2 as FVKESK. The germline V and J ends were trimmed by 6 bases and 2 bases, with 10 bases remaining between them. CDR3 size: 14 residues.

V and J are TRBV7-6 and TRBJ1-4; the D is unclear. Germline CDR1 reads SGHVS; CDR2 reads FNYEAQ. V was clipped by 0 bases and J by 2 bases, with 7 bases between them. The CDR3 sequence is 15 residues long. CDR3 DNA sequence: TGTGCCAGCAGCTTAGCGTTTGAGACTAATGAAAAACTGTTTTTT. This encodes CASSLAFETNEKLFF. Full variable domain (rest looked up from reference TRBV7-6 and TRBJ1-4): GAGVSQSPRYKVTKRGQDVALRCDPISGHVSLYWYRQALGQGPEFLTYFNYEAQQDKSGLPNDRFSAERPEGSISTLTIQRTEQRDSAMYRCASSLAFETNEKLFFGSGTQLSVL.

The chain employs TRBV6-5 and TRBJ2-5, with 11 bases aligning to TRBD2. J was trimmed by 0 bases and V by 6 bases; bases with no gene match: 3. This CDR3 comprises 15 residues. CDR1 is MNHEY and CDR2 is SVGAGI in the germline V gene. The CDR3 region has the DNA TGTGCCAGCAGGCTAGCGGGGGGCAACCAAGAGACCCAGTACTTC. It yields the protein CASRLAGGNQETQYF.

This rearrangement joins TRBV7-9 to TRBJ2-7; possible D gene TRBD1, 5 bases. The CDR3 runs to 12 residues. V was clipped by 5 bases and J by 6 bases, with 11 bases between them. The germline V gene encodes CDR1 SEHNR and CDR2 FQNEAQ (reference sequence). The CDR3 spells CASSPGLAEQYF. DNA for the CDR3: TGTGCCAGCAGCCCAGGGTTGGCCGAGCAGTACTTC.

In its sample, this clone was seen a few times. J is TRBJ2-1 and V is TRBV19; D ambiguous. The V end lost 4 bases, the J end lost 3 bases, and 4 bases lay between the germline ends. CDR1 is LNHDA and CDR2 is SQIVND in the germline V gene (reference sequence). CDR3 size: 12 residues. The CDR3 spells CASSTGYNEQFF. As DNA, the CDR3 is TGTGCCAGTAGTACCGGCTACAATGAGCAGTTCTTC.

The rearrangement uses TRBV5-8 and TRBJ2-7, with D perhaps TRBD1 (7 bases). V was cut by 3 bases and J by 5 bases, with 18 bases left in between. Per germline, CDR1 SGHTS and CDR2 YDEGEE. This CDR3 has 15 amino acids. CDR3: CASSSTYRGGDEQYF. Written as DNA, the CDR3 is TGTGCCAGCAGCTCGACCTACAGGGGAGGAGACGAGCAGTACTTC.

The chain couples TRBV28 to TRBJ2-3; no clear D. V lost 6 bases, J lost 1 base, and 8 bases lay in between. Germline CDR1 is MDHEN and CDR2 is SYDVKM. The CDR3 is 13 amino acids. The CDR3 DNA is TGTGCCAGCAGCCCTCCTGGCACAGATACGCAGTATTTT. It yields the protein CASSPPGTDTQYF.

J is TRBJ1-6 and V is TRBV6-4; 8 bases are a match to TRBD1. CDR1 is MRHNA and CDR2 is SNTAGT in the germline V gene. The length of the CDR3 is 14 residues. Trimming took 6 bases from V and 7 from J; bases not matched to a gene: 5. In DNA, the CDR3 is TGTGCCAGCAGCACGACAGGGGACAATTCACCCCTCCACTTT. Translating it yields CASSTTGDNSPLHF.

V and J are TRBV7-8 and TRBJ1-6; D gene unclear. This CDR3 comprises 17 residues. With 3 bases removed from V and 0 bases from J, the gap between germline ends came to 12 bases. The germline V gene encodes CDR1 SGHVS and CDR2 FQNEAQ. CDR3 in amino acids: CASSFGQQNSYNSPLHF. The CDR3 bases are TGTGCCAGCAGCTTTGGGCAGCAAAACTCCTATAATTCACCCCTCCACTTT. The full variable domain, rest sourced from reference TRBV7-8 and TRBJ1-6, is GAGVSQSPRYKVAKRGQDVALRCDPISGHVSLFWYQQALGQGPEFLTYFQNEAQLDKSGLPSDRFFAERPEGSVSTLKIQRTQQEDSAVYLCASSFGQQNSYNSPLHFGNGTRLTVT.

This clone was found a few times. In DNA, the CDR3 is TGTGCCTGGAGTTTTAGACAGGGCATGGCTAACTATGGCTACACCTTC. It encodes CAWSFRQGMANYGYTF. The chain joins TRBV30 to TRBJ1-2; 7 nucleotides align to TRBD1. Trimming took 2 bases from V and 0 from J; bases not matched to a gene: 9. In germline, CDR1 is GTSNPN, CDR2 SVGIG (reference sequence). This CDR3 has 16 residues.

V and J are TRBV5-4 and TRBJ2-5; 10 positions match TRBD2. The germline gives CDR1 SGHNT, CDR2 YYREEE (reference sequence). The CDR3 sequence is 16 residues long. With 4 bases clipped from V and 5 bases from J, the junction kept 11 bases outside the gene matches. The CDR3 reads CASSHQASGSTETQYF. CDR3 DNA sequence: TGTGCCAGCAGCCACCAGGCTAGCGGGAGTACGGAGACCCAGTACTTC.

This rearrangement joins TRBV11-2 to TRBJ2-5, with a tentative D call TRBD1 (5 bases). The CDR3 length is 14 residues. Trimming left V 0 bases short and J 5 bases short, with 10 bases between. Germline V gives CDR1 SGHAT, CDR2 FQNNGV. CDR3 residues: CASSLEQVAETQYF. CDR3 DNA: TGTGCCAGCAGCTTAGAACAGGTCGCGGAGACCCAGTACTTC.

This sequence joins TRBV27 and TRBJ2-7, with 7 nucleotides matching TRBD2. CDR1 and CDR2 (germline): MNHEY, SMNVEV (reference sequence). This CDR3 comprises 15 residues. After removal of 1 base from V and 5 bases from J, the junction contained 8 bases not matched to a gene. The CDR3 DNA sequence: TGTGCCAGCAGTTTATTGGCGGGAGAGATCCACGAGCAGTACTTC. It codes for CASSLLAGEIHEQYF.

This chain connects TRBV10-3 to TRBJ2-7; 7 positions agree with TRBD1. Losses at the gene ends were 7 bases for V and 3 bases for J; bases not matched to a gene: 15. CDR1 ENHRY and CDR2 SYGVKD come from the germline V gene. This CDR3 region has 16 residues. The CDR3 spells CAIKEFSGTANYEQYF. The CDR3 bases are TGTGCCATCAAAGAATTCTCCGGGACAGCGAACTACGAGCAGTACTTC.